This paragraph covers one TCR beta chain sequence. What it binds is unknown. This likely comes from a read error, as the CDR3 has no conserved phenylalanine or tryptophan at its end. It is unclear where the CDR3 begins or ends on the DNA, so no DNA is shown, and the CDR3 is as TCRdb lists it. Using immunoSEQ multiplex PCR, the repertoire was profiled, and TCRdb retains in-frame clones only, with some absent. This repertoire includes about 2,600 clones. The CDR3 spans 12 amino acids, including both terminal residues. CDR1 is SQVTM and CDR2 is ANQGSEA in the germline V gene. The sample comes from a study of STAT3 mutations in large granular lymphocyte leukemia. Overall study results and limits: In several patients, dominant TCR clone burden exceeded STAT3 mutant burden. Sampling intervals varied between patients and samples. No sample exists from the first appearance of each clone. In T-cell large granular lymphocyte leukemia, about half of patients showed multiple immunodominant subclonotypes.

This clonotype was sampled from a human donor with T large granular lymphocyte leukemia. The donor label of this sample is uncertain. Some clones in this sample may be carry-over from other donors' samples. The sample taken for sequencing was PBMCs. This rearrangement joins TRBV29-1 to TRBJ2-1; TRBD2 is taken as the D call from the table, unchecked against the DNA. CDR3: CSAGAAGGSYNE.